The TCR beta chain described here comes from a study of post-analysis software for immune sequencing data. Study-level background: Recorded disease courses covered relapsing-remitting, secondary progressive and progressive-relapsing multiple sclerosis. Some patients had no subtype annotation. Study-wide results and limits: The study found TRBV5-6, TRBV5-1 and TRBV20-1 among 4 or 5 TRBV segments more frequent in patients than controls. The study found significantly lower normalized Chao1 diversity in multiple sclerosis patients than in controls.

Germline V CDR1 and CDR2: SGHVS, FNYEAQ. This CDR3 is built from 15 residues. Trimming cost V 5 bases and J 2 bases; bases outside gene matches: 5. Comments on this clonotype: No antigen is known for it.

The authors incorporated unique molecular identifiers into the TCR beta cDNA libraries. TCRdb fed the PCR reads into MiXCR, producing one record per CDR3 protein. The sample has a few hundred thousand distinct CDR3 sequences; under 55% are singletons. This chain connects TRBV7-6 to TRBJ2-3; 9 bases are shared with TRBD2. The TCR was taken from a girl aged 10 to 17 with multiple sclerosis. Sequences were obtained from blood. CDR3 residues: CASSPWTSDTDTQYF. CDR3 nucleotide sequence: TGTGCCAGCAGCCCATGGACTAGCGACACAGATACGCAGTATTTT.